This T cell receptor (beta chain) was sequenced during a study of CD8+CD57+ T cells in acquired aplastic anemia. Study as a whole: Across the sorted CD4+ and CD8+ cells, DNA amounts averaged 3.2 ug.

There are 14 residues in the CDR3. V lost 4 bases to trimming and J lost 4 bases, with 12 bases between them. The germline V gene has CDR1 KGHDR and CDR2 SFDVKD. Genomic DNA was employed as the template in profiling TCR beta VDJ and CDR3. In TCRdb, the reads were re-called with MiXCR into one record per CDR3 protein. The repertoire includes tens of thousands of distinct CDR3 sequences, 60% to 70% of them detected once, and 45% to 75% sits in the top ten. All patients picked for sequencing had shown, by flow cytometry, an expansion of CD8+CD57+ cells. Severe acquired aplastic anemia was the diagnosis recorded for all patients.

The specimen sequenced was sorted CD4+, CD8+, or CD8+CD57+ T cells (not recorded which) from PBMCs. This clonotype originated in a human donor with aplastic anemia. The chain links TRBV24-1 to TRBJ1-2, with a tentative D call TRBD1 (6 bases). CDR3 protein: CATSEPGVPYGYTF. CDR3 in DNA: TGTGCCACCAGTGAGCCAGGGGTCCCCTATGGCTACACCTTC.